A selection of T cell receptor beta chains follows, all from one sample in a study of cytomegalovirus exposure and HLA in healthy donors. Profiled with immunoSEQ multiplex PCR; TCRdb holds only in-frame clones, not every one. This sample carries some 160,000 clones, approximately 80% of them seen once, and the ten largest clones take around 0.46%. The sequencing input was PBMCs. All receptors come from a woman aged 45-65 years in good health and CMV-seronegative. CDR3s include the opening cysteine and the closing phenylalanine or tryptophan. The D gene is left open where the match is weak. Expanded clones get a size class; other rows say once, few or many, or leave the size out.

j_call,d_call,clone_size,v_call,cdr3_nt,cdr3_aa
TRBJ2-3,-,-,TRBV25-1,TGTGCCAGCAGTGAGAATAGCCGGAGCACAGATACGCAGTATTTT,CASSENSRSTDTQYF
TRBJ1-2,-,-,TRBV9,TGTGCCAGCAGCGCTTCCGGACAGAACTATGGCTACACCTTC,CASSASGQNYGYTF
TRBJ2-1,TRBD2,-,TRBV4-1,TGCGCCAGCAGCCAGACAGGGACTAGCGACTCCTACAATGAGCAGTTCTTC,CASSQTGTSDSYNEQFF
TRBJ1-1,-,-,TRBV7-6,TGTGCCAGCAGCTTAGGGACAGCGAAGGTGGCTGAAGCTTTCTTT,CASSLGTAKVAEAFF
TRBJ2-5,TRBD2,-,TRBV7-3,TGTGCCAGCGCGGGGGGCCTTTCGGAGACCCAGTACTTC,CASAGGLSETQYF
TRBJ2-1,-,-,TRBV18,TGTGCCAGCTCAGAGTCAGCCGGGGTTTACAATGAGCAGTTCTTC,CASSESAGVYNEQFF
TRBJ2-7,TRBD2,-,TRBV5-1,TGCGCCAGCAGCTTCGGCCTAGCGGTACCCCTCGAGCAGTACTTC,CASSFGLAVPLEQYF
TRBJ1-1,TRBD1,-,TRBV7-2,TGTGCCAGCAGCTTAGACTCGGCAGGGGGCTGGGGGAACACTGAAGCTTTCTTT,CASSLDSAGGWGNTEAFF
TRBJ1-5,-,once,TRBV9,TGTGCCAGCAGCGCAGATCCGGACAGTGGTGCGACCCAGCATTTT,CASSADPDSGATQHF
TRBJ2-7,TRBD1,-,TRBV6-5,TGTGCCAGCAGTTTTAGACAGGGTTACGAGCAGTACTTC,CASSFRQGYEQYF
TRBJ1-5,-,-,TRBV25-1,TGTGCCAGCAGTGGGGGAGGGGGCAATCAGCCCCAGCATTTT,CASSGGGGNQPQHF
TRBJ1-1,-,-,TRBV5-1,TGCGCCAGCAGCCCCGGCGGGACTGCGAACACTGAAGCTTTCTTT,CASSPGGTANTEAFF
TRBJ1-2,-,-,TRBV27,TGTGCCAGCAGGATGGGAGGGGCTAGGGGCTACACCTTC,CASRMGGARGYTF
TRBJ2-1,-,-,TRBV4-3,TGCGCCAGCAGCCCTAGGGGCTCCTACAATGAGCAGTTCTTC,CASSPRGSYNEQFF
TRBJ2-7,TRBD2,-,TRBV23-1,TGCGCCAGCAGTCTGCGGGGGAGCGAGCAGTACTTC,CASSLRGSEQYF
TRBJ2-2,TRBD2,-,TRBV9,TGTGCCAGCAGCCCGACACTAGCGGAAAACACCGGGGAGCTGTTTTTT,CASSPTLAENTGELFF
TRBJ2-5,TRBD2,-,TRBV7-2,TGTGCCAGCACTGAAGGGGTAGCGGGAGTTGCAGAGACCCAGTACTTC,CASTEGVAGVAETQYF
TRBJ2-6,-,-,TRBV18,TGTGCCAGCTCACCAGCAGGGGCCAGCTCTGGGGCCAACGTCCTGACTTTC,CASSPAGASSGANVLTF
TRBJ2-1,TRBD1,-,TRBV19,TGTGCCAGTAGTATAGAAAGGACAGGGGGCTGGGATGAGCAGTTCTTC,CASSIERTGGWDEQFF
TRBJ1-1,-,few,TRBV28,TGTGCCAGCAGAGACAGGCTTGAAGCTTTCTTT,CASRDRLEAFF
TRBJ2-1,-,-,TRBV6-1,TGTGCCAGCAGACTCGGCTACAATGAGCAGTTCTTC,CASRLGYNEQFF
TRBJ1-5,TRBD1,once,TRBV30,TGTGCCTGGAGTTCCGACCGACAGGGAATTGGGGGCAATCAGCCCCAGCATTTT,CAWSSDRQGIGGNQPQHF
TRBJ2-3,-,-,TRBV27,TGTGCCAGCAGTTACCCCCCCCCGCGGGGGCCCACTTTTGGCACAGATACGCAGTATTTT,CASSYPPPRGPTFGTDTQYF
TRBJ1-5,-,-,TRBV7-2,TGTGCCAGCAGCTTAACCCAGGGTCAGCCCCAGCATTTT,CASSLTQGQPQHF
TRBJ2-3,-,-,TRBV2,TGTGCCAGCAGACTCACCAGCACAGATACGCAGTATTTT,CASRLTSTDTQYF
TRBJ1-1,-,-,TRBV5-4,TGTGCCAGCAGCCGTCTGGGCGCAGGGCCCGCTGAAGCTTTCTTT,CASSRLGAGPAEAFF
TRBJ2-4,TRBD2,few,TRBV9,TGTGCCAGCAACCTCGACCCTAGCGGCATTCAGTACTTC,CASNLDPSGIQYF
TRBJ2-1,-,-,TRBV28,TGTGCCTCAGTGGATTGGGCCAATGAGCAGTTCTTC,CASVDWANEQFF
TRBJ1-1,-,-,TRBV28,TGTGCCAGCAGTTTACCGCGACAGAGAATGAACACTGAAGCTTTCTTT,CASSLPRQRMNTEAFF